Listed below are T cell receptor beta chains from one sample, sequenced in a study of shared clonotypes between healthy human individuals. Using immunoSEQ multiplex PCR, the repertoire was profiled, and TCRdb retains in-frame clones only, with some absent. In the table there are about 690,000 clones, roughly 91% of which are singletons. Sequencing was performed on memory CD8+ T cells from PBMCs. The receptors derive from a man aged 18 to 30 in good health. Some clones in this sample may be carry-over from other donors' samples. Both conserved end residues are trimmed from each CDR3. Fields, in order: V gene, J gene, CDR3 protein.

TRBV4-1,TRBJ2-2,ASSLLSGRANTGELF
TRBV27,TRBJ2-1,ASSLMKVGQRYYNEQF
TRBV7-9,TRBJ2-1,ASNYLVSYNEQF
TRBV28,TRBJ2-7,ASSLPPREGQYEQY
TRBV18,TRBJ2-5,ASSSPGQVYGTQY
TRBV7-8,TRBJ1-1,ASSSSNTEAF
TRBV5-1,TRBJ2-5,ASSWRSVAGGQETQY
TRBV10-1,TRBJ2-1,ASSRNDRSDEQF
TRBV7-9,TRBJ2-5,ASSSTGAQETQY
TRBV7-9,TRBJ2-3,ASSHMEDTQY
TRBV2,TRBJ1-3,ASSVQSSGNTIY
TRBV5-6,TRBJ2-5,ASSLGTGTEETQY
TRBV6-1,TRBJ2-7,ASSEWGAGGYEQY
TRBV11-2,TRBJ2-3,ASSSKTGGVTDTQY
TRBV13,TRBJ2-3,ASSSLRDSITDTQY
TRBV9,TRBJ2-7,ASSVGQSYEQY
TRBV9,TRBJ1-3,ASSVVGRGTGNTIY
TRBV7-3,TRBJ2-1,ASSPEQGLGQGEQF
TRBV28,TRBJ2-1,ASSQDLPGLNEQF
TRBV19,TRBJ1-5,ASSRGYSNQPQH
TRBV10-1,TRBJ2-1,ASSERTELYNEQF
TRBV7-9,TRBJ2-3,ASSLEDRLDTQY
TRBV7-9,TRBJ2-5,ASSLDPLGELEETQY
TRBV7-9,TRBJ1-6,ASSGAGTGLSPLH
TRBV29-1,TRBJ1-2,SVEDLRVAELNYGYT
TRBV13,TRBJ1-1,ASSSERDRGLDTAF
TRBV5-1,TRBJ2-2,ASSPWTRNTGELF
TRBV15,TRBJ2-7,ATSRDPSSYEQY
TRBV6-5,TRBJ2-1,ASSTIAGLYNEQF
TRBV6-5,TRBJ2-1,ASRGVGTRYNEQF
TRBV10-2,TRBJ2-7,ASGAIAGGAYKYEQY
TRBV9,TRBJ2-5,ASSVGGSQETQY
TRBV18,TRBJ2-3,ASSSGLAGSTDTQY